This T cell receptor (beta chain) was documented in a study of cytomegalovirus exposure and HLA in healthy donors. The PCR used 60 Vbeta and 13 Jbeta primers. Clones were sequenced by immunoSEQ multiplex PCR, and TCRdb holds only the in-frame ones, with some missing. This sample has some 130,000 clones, with about 78% found just once. Remarks on this clone: No antigen is known for it. The sample carries other DNA sequences with the same CDR3.

General study findings and limits: Earlier analysis yielded a pattern in which most TCR beta V segments were productive about 87% or about 30% of the time.

Germline assignment: CDR1 KGHSH and CDR2 LQKENI. Trimming took off 3 bases at V and 4 bases at J, with 7 bases between the two ends. The CDR3 runs to 12 residues. This sequence joins TRBV18 and TRBJ2-7; D call uncertain. Specimen: PBMCs. The sequence derives from a human donor in good health. CDR3 nucleotides: TGTGCCAGCTCACCCGCCGGGTACGAGCAGTACTTC. This translates into CASSPAGYEQYF.